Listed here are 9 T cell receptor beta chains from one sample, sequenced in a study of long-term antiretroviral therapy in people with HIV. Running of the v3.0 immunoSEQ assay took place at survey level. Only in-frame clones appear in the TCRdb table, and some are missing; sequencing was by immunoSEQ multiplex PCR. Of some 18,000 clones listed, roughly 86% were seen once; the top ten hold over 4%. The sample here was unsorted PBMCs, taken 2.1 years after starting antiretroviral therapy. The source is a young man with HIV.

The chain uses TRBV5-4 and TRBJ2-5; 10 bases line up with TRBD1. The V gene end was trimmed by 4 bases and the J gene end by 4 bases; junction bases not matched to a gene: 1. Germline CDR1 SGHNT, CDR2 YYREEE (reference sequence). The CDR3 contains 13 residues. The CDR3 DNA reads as TGTGCCAGCAGCCGGGACAGGGGAGAGACCCAGTACTTC. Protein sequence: CASSRDRGETQYF.

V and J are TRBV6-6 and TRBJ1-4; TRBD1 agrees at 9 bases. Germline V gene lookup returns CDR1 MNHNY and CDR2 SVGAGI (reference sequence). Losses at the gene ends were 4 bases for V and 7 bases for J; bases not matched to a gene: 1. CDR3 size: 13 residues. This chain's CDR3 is CASSWGQGEKLFF. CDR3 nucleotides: TGTGCCAGCAGTTGGGGACAGGGTGAAAAACTGTTTTTT.

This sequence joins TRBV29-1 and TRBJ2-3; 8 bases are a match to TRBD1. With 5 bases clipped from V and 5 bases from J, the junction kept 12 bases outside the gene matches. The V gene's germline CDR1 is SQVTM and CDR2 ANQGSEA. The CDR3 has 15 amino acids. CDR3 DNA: TGCAGCGTTACCGAGACAGGGGCCTTAATAGATACGCAGTATTTT. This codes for CSVTETGALIDTQYF.

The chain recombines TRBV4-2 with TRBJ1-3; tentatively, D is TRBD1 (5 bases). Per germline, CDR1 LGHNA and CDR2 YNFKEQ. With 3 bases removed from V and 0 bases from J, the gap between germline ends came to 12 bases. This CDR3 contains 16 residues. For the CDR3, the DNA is TGTGCCAGCAGCCAGGGACCGCCCCACTCTGGAAACACCATATATTTT. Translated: CASSQGPPHSGNTIYF.

Written as DNA, the CDR3 is TGTGCCAGCAGCCTCCGGGCCCAGAACACTGAAGCTTTCTTT. Translating it yields CASSLRAQNTEAFF. The rearrangement uses TRBV9 and TRBJ1-1; D not resolved. The CDR3 runs 14 residues. Germline V gene lookup returns CDR1 SGDLS and CDR2 YYNGEE. The V end was cut by 4 bases, the J end by 1 base, with 11 bases between.

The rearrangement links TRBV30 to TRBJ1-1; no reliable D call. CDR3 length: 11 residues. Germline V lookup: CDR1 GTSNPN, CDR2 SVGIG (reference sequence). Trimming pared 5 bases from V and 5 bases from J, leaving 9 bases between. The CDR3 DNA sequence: TGTGCCTGGGGGGTAGAGACTGAAGCTTTCTTT. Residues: CAWGVETEAFF. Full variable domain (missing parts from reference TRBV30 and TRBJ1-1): SQTIHQWPATLVQPVGSPLSLECTVEGTSNPNLYWYRQAAGRGLQLLFYSVGIGQISSEVPQNLSASRPQDRQFILSSKKLLLSDSGFYLCAWGVETEAFFGQGTRLTVV.

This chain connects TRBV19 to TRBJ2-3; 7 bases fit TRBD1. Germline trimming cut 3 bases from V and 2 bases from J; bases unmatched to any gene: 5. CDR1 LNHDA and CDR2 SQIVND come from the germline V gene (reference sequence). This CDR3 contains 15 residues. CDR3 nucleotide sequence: TGTGCCAGTAGTATTGAGGGGGCCGTCACAGATACGCAGTATTTT. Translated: CASSIEGAVTDTQYF.

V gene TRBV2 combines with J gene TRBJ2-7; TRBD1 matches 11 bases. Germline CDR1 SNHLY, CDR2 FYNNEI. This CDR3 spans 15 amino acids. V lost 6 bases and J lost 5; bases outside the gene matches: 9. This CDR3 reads CASSRRTGGFDEQYF. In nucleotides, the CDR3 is TGTGCCAGCAGCAGGCGGACAGGGGGCTTCGACGAGCAGTACTTC.

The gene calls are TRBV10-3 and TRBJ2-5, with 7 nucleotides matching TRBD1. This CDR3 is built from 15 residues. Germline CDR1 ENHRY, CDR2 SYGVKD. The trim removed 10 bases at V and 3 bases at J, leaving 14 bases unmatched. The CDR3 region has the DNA TGTGCCACCACCCGAGGTCCAGGGGGAAAAGAGACCCAGTACTTC. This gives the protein CATTRGPGGKETQYF.